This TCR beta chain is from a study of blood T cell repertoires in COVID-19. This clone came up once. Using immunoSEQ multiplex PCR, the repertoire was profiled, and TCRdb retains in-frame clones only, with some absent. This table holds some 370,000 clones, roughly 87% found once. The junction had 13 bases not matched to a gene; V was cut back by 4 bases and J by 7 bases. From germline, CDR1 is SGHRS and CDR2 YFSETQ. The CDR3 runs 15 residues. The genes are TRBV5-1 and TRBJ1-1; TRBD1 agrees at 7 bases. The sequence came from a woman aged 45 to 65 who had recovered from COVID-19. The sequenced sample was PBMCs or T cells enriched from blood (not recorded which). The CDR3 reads CASSMAPPDRVEAFF. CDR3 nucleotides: TGCGCCAGCAGCATGGCCCCACCTGACAGGGTTGAAGCTTTCTTT. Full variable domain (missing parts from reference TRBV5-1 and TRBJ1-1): KAGVTQTPRYLIKTRGQQVTLSCSPISGHRSVSWYQQTPGQGLQFLFEYFSETQRNKGNFPGRFSGRQFSNSRSEMNVSTLELGDSALYLCASSMAPPDRVEAFFGQGTRLTVV.